The 3 T cell receptor beta chains reported below all come from one sample, sequenced in a study of shared clonotypes between healthy human individuals. In the naive CD8 group, cells lacked CD45RO and were positively selected for CCR7, so terminally differentiated effector memory CD45RA+ cells were left out. Method: immunoSEQ multiplex PCR; TCRdb's copy keeps in-frame clones and lacks some. The data show about 2 million clones, about 95% seen once. Source material: naive CD8+ T cells sorted from blood. The receptors were gathered from a man aged 18 to 29 in good health.

This chain joins TRBV6-1 and TRBJ2-7, with 10 bases fitting TRBD1. V was pared by 2 bases and J by 7 bases, with 14 bases of the junction left unmatched. The CDR3 totals 17 residues. CDR1 is MNHNS and CDR2 is SASEGT in the germline V gene. The CDR3 here is CASSETGTGADGWEQYF. The CDR3 nucleotides read TGTGCCAGCAGTGAAACGGGGACAGGGGCTGATGGGTGGGAGCAGTACTTC.

The V gene is TRBV19, the J gene TRBJ2-5, with TRBD2 identical over 7 bases. Germline loops: CDR1 LNHDA, CDR2 SQIVND (reference sequence). J gave up 5 bases and V 6 bases, and 12 bases lay outside the gene matches. CDR3 length equals 15 residues. The CDR3 sequence: CASSMGAGVGETQYF. The CDR3 nucleotides read TGTGCCAGTAGCATGGGCGCGGGAGTGGGGGAGACCCAGTACTTC.

This chain uses TRBV28 with TRBJ2-2, with D maybe TRBD1 (7 bases). The CDR3 length is 16 residues. The V end lost 3 bases, the J end lost 5 bases, and 16 bases lay between the germline ends. The germline gives CDR1 MDHEN, CDR2 SYDVKM. Written as DNA, the CDR3 is TGTGCCAGCAGTTTGGAGGGGGCCGTCGGGACCGGGGAGCTGTTTTTT. It translates to CASSLEGAVGTGELFF.